The 29 T cell receptor beta chains reported below all come from one sample, sequenced in a study of cytomegalovirus exposure and HLA in healthy donors. Primers: 60 Vbeta forward and 13 Jbeta reverse. The protocol was immunoSEQ multiplex PCR, while the TCRdb copy is restricted to in-frame clones and leaves out a portion. The sample holds about 130,000 clones, 81% seen once. The sample taken for sequencing was PBMCs. The source is a young man in good health and CMV-seronegative.

The chain has TRBV9 and TRBJ1-1; no clear D. CDR3 length: 13 residues. Germline V gives CDR1 SGDLS, CDR2 YYNGEE. Between the trimmed V and J ends, which lost 0 bases and 4 bases, there was a span of 7 bases. CDR3 nucleotide sequence: TGTGCCAGCAGCGTAGGGCGGAGCACTGAAGCTTTCTTT. Its translation is CASSVGRSTEAFF. Using reference TRBV9 and TRBJ1-1 for the parts outside the CDR3, the full variable domain is DSGVTQTPKHLITATGQRVTLRCSPRSGDLSVYWYQQSLDQGLQFLIQYYNGEERAKGNILERFSAQQFPDLHSELNLSSLELGDSALYFCASSVGRSTEAFFGQGTRLTVV.

This clone was observed once. J is TRBJ1-3 and V is TRBV6-5; possibly TRBD1 for D (6 bases). Trimming cost V 4 bases and J 5 bases, with 15 bases left between them. CDR3 length: 15 residues. Germline V lookup: CDR1 MNHEY, CDR2 SVGAGI. CDR3 protein: CASSSSTGTRNTIYF. CDR3 DNA: TGTGCCAGCAGTTCTTCCACAGGGACGAGAAACACCATATATTTT.

This sequence joins TRBV5-4 and TRBJ2-5, with 7 bases aligning to TRBD1. Trimming removed 5 bases from V and 3 bases from J; junction bases left unmatched: 7. The CDR3 runs 14 residues. In germline, CDR1 is SGHNT, CDR2 YYREEE (reference sequence). The CDR3 spells CASSLTGLKETQYF. The DNA of the CDR3 is TGTGCCAGCAGTTTGACAGGGTTGAAAGAGACCCAGTACTTC.

V usage is TRBV5-1 and J usage is TRBJ1-1; no clear D. This CDR3 is 14 amino acids long. The V and J ends lost 3 bases and 4 bases respectively, with 13 bases between them. Looked up from germline, CDR1 is SGHRS and CDR2 is YFSETQ. In DNA form, the CDR3 reads TGCGCCAGCAGCTACGGGGATAAAGGCACTGAAGCTTTCTTT. It yields the protein CASSYGDKGTEAFF.

The chain employs TRBV28 and TRBJ1-5, with D unresolved. The CDR3 contains 16 residues. In germline, CDR1 is MDHEN, CDR2 SYDVKM. Trimming shortened V by 3 bases and J by 6 bases, and 18 bases separated the two germline ends. CDR3: CASSLRRGRGGQPQHF. The CDR3 DNA sequence: TGTGCCAGCAGTTTGAGGCGGGGAAGAGGAGGTCAGCCCCAGCATTTT.

This chain connects TRBV18 to TRBJ1-5; TRBD1 agrees at 10 bases. The junction had 7 bases not matched to a gene; V was cut back by 2 bases and J by 6 bases. CDR3 length: 16 amino acids. CDR1 and CDR2 from the germline V gene are KGHSH and LQKENI. The CDR3 nucleotides are TGTGCCAGCTCACCAGGGGACAGGGGAATAGGTCAGCCCCAGCATTTT. As protein: CASSPGDRGIGQPQHF.

The gene calls are TRBV7-9 and TRBJ2-7; perhaps TRBD2 as D (7 bases). Trimming removed 3 bases from V and 5 bases from J, with 11 bases in between. From germline, CDR1 is SEHNR and CDR2 FQNEAQ (reference sequence). The CDR3 runs to 13 residues. The CDR3 is CASSLGRGNEQYF. The CDR3 nucleotides read TGTGCCAGCAGCTTGGGGAGGGGGAACGAGCAGTACTTC. The entire variable domain, with the rest obtained from reference TRBV7-9 and TRBJ2-7, is as follows: DTGVSQNPRHKITKRGQNVTFRCDPISEHNRLYWYRQTLGQGPEFLTYFQNEAQLEKSRLLSDRFSAERPKGSFSTLEIQRTEQGDSAMYLCASSLGRGNEQYFGPGTRLTVT.

The chain uses TRBV12-5 and TRBJ2-5; TRBD2 agrees at 7 bases. This CDR3 spans 14 amino acids. V gave up 5 bases and J gave up 6 bases; unmatched junction bases: 9. Per germline, CDR1 LGHNT and CDR2 FRNRAP. CDR3: CASGAGQGGKTQYF. CDR3 coding DNA: TGTGCTAGTGGTGCCGGGCAGGGAGGGAAGACCCAGTACTTC.

This chain connects TRBV9 to TRBJ1-2; TRBD1 might be the D (5 bases). Trimming took 0 bases from V and 0 from J, leaving 15 bases between them. The germline V gene has CDR1 SGDLS and CDR2 YYNGEE. The CDR3 covers 17 residues. The DNA of the CDR3 is TGTGCCAGCAGCGTAGATGGGACTGGACGAACTAACTATGGCTACACCTTC. It yields the protein CASSVDGTGRTNYGYTF. Combining the CDR3 with reference TRBV9 and TRBJ1-2 gives the whole variable domain DSGVTQTPKHLITATGQRVTLRCSPRSGDLSVYWYQQSLDQGLQFLIQYYNGEERAKGNILERFSAQQFPDLHSELNLSSLELGDSALYFCASSVDGTGRTNYGYTFGSGTRLTVV.

This chain joins TRBV4-3 and TRBJ2-7; a possible D gene is TRBD1 (5 bases). The CDR3 has 14 amino acids. CDR1 LGHNA and CDR2 YSLEER come from the germline V gene. V was cut by 0 bases and J by 2 bases, with 8 bases left in between. The CDR3 protein is CASSQDAGPYEQYF. In nucleotides, the CDR3 is TGCGCCAGCAGCCAAGACGCAGGGCCCTACGAGCAGTACTTC.

This clone was recorded once. The V and J genes are TRBV19 and TRBJ1-1, with 9 bases fitting TRBD1. The CDR3 is 16 amino acids. J lost 1 base, V lost 7 bases, and 10 bases had no gene match. Germline V gene sequence: CDR1 LNHDA, CDR2 SQIVND (reference sequence). CDR3 sequence: CASTKLRGQGNTEAFF. The CDR3 bases are TGTGCCAGTACCAAACTTAGGGGACAGGGGAACACTGAAGCTTTCTTT.

The chain has TRBV9 and TRBJ2-7; D uncertain. The V gene's germline CDR1 is SGDLS and CDR2 YYNGEE. V was shortened by 3 bases and J by 2 bases, with 6 bases between the two germline ends. This CDR3 spans 12 amino acids. The CDR3 bases are TGTGCCAGCAGCGGAGGCCCCTACGAGCAGTACTTC. Translation: CASSGGPYEQYF.

The V and J genes are TRBV6-7 and TRBJ2-3; 7 positions match TRBD2. TRBV6-7 has ORF status, its function being uncertain. The CDR3 runs to 14 residues. With 8 bases clipped from V and 2 bases from J, the junction kept 7 bases outside the gene matches. The CDR3 sequence: CASWGGCNTDTQYF. The CDR3, as DNA: TGTGCCAGCTGGGGGGGTTGCAACACAGATACGCAGTATTTT.

The genes are TRBV4-3 and TRBJ1-2; tentative D call: TRBD1 (6 bases). V was cut by 2 bases and J by 0 bases, with 19 bases left in between. The CDR3 runs to 18 residues. Germline lookup yields CDR1 LGHNA and CDR2 YSLEER. This chain's CDR3 is CASSQLIIDRTTNYGYTF. The CDR3 bases are TGCGCCAGCAGCCAACTTATAATTGACAGGACGACTAACTATGGCTACACCTTC.

This clone was detected a few times. The chain carries TRBV30 and TRBJ1-6, with a weak D call TRBD1 (6 bases). Germline CDR1 and CDR2: GTSNPN and SVGIG (reference sequence). V shed 5 bases and J shed 4 bases, with 12 bases lying between them. The CDR3 is 14 amino acids. The CDR3: CAWGHRVYNSPLHF. The CDR3 DNA sequence: TGTGCCTGGGGACACAGGGTTTATAATTCACCCCTCCACTTT.

The chain links TRBV7-6 to TRBJ2-5, with D perhaps matching TRBD1 (6 bases). The CDR3 spans 16 residues. V was shortened by 5 bases and J by 0 bases, with 16 bases between the two germline ends. Germline values: CDR1 SGHVS, CDR2 FNYEAQ. This chain's CDR3 is CASSPGARLYQETQYF. CDR3 in DNA: TGTGCCAGCAGCCCAGGGGCCAGATTGTACCAAGAGACCCAGTACTTC.

The CDR3 here is CASSPMGQSRQETQYF. CDR3 bases: TGTGCCAGCAGCCCGATGGGACAGTCGCGACAAGAGACCCAGTACTTC. The chain has TRBV7-9 and TRBJ2-5, with 7 bases that match TRBD1. CDR3 length: 16 residues. The germline CDR1 and CDR2 sequences are SEHNR and FQNEAQ (reference sequence). The trim removed 5 bases at V and 2 bases at J, leaving 11 bases unmatched.

The chain carries TRBV11-1 and TRBJ1-1, with TRBD1 as a possible D gene (6 bases). Germline assignment: CDR1 SGHAT and CDR2 FQDESV (reference sequence). This CDR3 contains 15 residues. V lost 5 bases to trimming and J lost 7 bases, with 20 bases between them. The CDR3 spells CASSPPPRGGGEAFF. The DNA of the CDR3 is TGTGCCAGCAGCCCACCACCTCGGGGGGGCGGTGAAGCTTTCTTT.

This CDR3 reads CASSSQGALEAFF. The CDR3 coding sequence is TGTGCCAGCAGCTCACAGGGGGCGCTTGAAGCTTTCTTT. The chain is built from TRBV7-9 and TRBJ1-1, with 9 nucleotides matching TRBD1. The CDR3 totals 13 residues. Per the germline V gene, CDR1 is SEHNR and CDR2 is FQNEAQ (reference sequence). Trimming cost V 4 bases and J 7 bases; bases outside gene matches: 4.

This chain links TRBV6-5 with TRBJ1-2, with 8 bases matching TRBD1. V trimming: 5 bases; J trimming: 6 bases; junction bases outside the gene matches: 8. The CDR3 extends over 14 amino acids. Per germline, CDR1 MNHEY and CDR2 SVGAGI. In DNA, the CDR3 is TGTGCCAGCAGTGACAGGGGCGCCCTTAATGGCTACACCTTC. Translated, it gives CASSDRGALNGYTF.

The chain combines TRBV7-2 with TRBJ1-5; TRBD1 might be the D (5 bases). Trimming pared 5 bases from V and 9 bases from J, leaving 20 bases between. This CDR3 contains 15 residues. Germline V CDR1 and CDR2: SGHTA, FQGNSA. The CDR3 region is CASSPSGGVGGPQHF. CDR3 DNA: TGTGCCAGCAGCCCCTCCGGTGGGGTCGGGGGGCCCCAGCATTTT.

The chain couples TRBV14 to TRBJ2-1; 11 bases map to TRBD2. The CDR3 totals 21 residues. V was clipped by 4 bases and J by 0 bases; unmatched bases: 17. Germline V gene lookup returns CDR1 SGHDN and CDR2 FVKESK. The CDR3 sequence is CASSPASSSGGPRSSYNEQFF. DNA of the CDR3: TGTGCCAGCAGCCCCGCATCATCTAGCGGGGGGCCAAGGAGCTCCTACAATGAGCAGTTCTTC.

The chain is built from TRBV4-1 and TRBJ2-4; 7 positions match TRBD2. The V and J ends lost 3 bases and 1 base, in that order; junction bases with no gene match: 15. Looked up from germline, CDR1 is MGHRA and CDR2 is YSYEKL. CDR3 size: 19 residues. Here the CDR3 DNA reads TGCGCCAGCAGCCAGGGGAGGGCCAAACTCAAGCTGGCCAAAAACATTCAGTACTTC. It codes for CASSQGRAKLKLAKNIQYF.

The sample holds one count of this clone. The V gene is TRBV5-4, the J gene TRBJ2-7; TRBD1 matches 11 bases. Germline assignment: CDR1 SGHNT and CDR2 YYREEE (reference sequence). V was pared by 3 bases and J by 4 bases, with 6 bases of the junction left unmatched. This CDR3 spans 15 amino acids. CDR3 amino acids: CASSSPGQGVYEQYF. The DNA for the CDR3 is TGTGCCAGCAGCTCACCGGGACAGGGGGTTTACGAGCAGTACTTC.

V gene TRBV28 combines with J gene TRBJ2-5; D may be TRBD1 (5 bases). The V end lost 3 bases, the J end lost 2 bases, and 10 bases lay between the germline ends. Germline loops: CDR1 MDHEN, CDR2 SYDVKM. The CDR3 has 14 residues. For the CDR3, the DNA is TGTGCCAGCAGTTTTACAGGCCAGCAAGAGACCCAGTACTTC. This sequence encodes CASSFTGQQETQYF.

In its sample, this clone was seen a few times. V and J are TRBV9 and TRBJ2-3; 15 bases fit TRBD2. CDR1 and CDR2 (germline): SGDLS, YYNGEE. The CDR3 contains 16 residues. J was trimmed by 4 bases and V by 5 bases; bases with no gene match: 5. The CDR3 protein is CASSLWTSGGADTQYF. The CDR3 DNA is TGTGCCAGCAGTTTATGGACTAGCGGGGGGGCAGATACGCAGTATTTT.

The chain has TRBV28 and TRBJ1-6; D gene ambiguous. Germline V lookup: CDR1 MDHEN, CDR2 SYDVKM. CDR3 size: 14 residues. Trimming took off 3 bases at V and 6 bases at J, with 9 bases between the two ends. Here the CDR3 DNA reads TGTGCCAGCAGTTTTCTCGAGGGTAATTCACCCCTCCACTTT. This encodes CASSFLEGNSPLHF.

J is TRBJ1-5 and V is TRBV29-1, with D perhaps TRBD1 (5 bases). Looked up from germline, CDR1 is SQVTM and CDR2 is ANQGSEA. This CDR3 contains 14 residues. Trimming cost V 6 bases and J 0 bases, with 12 bases left between them. CDR3 DNA sequence: TGCAGCGTCACCAAGACAGATAGCAATCAGCCCCAGCATTTT. This translates into CSVTKTDSNQPQHF.

This clone was detected only once. CDR3 in amino acids: CASSQVPGSGNTIYF. As DNA, the CDR3 is TGCGCCAGCAGCCAAGTCCCGGGATCTGGAAACACCATATATTTT. The gene calls are TRBV4-3 and TRBJ1-3, with no clear D. The CDR3 has 15 amino acids. In germline, CDR1 is LGHNA, CDR2 YSLEER. V lost 1 base, J lost 1 base, and 8 bases lay in between.